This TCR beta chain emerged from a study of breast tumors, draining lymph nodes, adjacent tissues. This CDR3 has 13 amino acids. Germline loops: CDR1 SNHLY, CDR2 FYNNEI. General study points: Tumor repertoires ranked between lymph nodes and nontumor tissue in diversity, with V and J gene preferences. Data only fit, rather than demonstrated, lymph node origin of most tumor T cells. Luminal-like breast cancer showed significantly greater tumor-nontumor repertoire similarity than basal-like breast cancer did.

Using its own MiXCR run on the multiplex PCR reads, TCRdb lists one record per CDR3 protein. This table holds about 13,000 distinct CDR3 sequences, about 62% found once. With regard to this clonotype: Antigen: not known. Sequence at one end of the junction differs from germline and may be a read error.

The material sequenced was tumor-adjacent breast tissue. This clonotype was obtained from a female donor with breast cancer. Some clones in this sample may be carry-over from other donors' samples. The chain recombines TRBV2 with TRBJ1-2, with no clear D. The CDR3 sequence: CASSERHTYGGAF. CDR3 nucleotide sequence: TGTGCCAGCAGTGAAAGGCATACCTATGGCGGGGCCTTC.